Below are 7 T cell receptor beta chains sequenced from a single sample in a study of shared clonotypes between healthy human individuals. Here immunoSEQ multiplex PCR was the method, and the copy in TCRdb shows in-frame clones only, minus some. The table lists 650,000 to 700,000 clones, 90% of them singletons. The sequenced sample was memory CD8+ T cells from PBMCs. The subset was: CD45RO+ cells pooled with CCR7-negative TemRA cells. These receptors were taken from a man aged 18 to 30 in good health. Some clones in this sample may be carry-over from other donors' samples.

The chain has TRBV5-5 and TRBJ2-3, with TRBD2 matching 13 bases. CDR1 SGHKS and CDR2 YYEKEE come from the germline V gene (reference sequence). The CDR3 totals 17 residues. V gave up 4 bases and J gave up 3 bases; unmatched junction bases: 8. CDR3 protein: CASSQTWTSGSTDTQYF. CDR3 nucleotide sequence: TGTGCCAGCAGCCAGACATGGACTAGCGGGAGTACAGATACGCAGTATTTT.

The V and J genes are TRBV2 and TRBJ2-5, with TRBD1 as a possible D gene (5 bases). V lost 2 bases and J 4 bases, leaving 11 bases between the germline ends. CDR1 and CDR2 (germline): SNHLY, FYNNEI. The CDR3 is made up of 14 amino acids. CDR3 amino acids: CASSEKGWGETQYF. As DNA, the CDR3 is TGTGCCAGCAGTGAAAAGGGGTGGGGAGAGACCCAGTACTTC.

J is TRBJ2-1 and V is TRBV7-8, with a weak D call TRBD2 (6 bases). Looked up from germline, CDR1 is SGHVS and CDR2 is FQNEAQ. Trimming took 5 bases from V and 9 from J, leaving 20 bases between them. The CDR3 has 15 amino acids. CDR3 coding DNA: TGTGCCAGCAGCCCGGGGGAGCCTCCCCCCGGTGAGCAGTTCTTC. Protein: CASSPGEPPPGEQFF.

CDR3 in amino acids: CASRIVAGIYNEQFF. Here the CDR3 DNA reads TGTGCCAGCAGGATAGTAGCGGGGATCTACAATGAGCAGTTCTTC. V gene TRBV28 combines with J gene TRBJ2-1, with 8 bases lining up with TRBD2. This CDR3 has 15 amino acids. With 6 bases clipped from V and 3 bases from J, the junction kept 7 bases outside the gene matches. Germline-derived CDR1 and CDR2 are MDHEN and SYDVKM.

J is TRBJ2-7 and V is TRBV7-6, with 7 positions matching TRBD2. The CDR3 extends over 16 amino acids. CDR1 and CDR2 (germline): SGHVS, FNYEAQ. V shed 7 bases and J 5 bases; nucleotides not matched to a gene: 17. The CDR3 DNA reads TGTGCCAGCACCAGAACCCTGGGAGGGAGTGGGGACGAGCAGTACTTC. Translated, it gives CASTRTLGGSGDEQYF.

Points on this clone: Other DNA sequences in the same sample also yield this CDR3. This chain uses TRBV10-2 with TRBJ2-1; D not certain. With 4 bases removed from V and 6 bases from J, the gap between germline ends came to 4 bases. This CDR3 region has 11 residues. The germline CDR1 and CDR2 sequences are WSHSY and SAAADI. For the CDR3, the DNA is TGCGCCAGCAGTGCCGGCAATGAGCAGTTCTTC. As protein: CASSAGNEQFF.

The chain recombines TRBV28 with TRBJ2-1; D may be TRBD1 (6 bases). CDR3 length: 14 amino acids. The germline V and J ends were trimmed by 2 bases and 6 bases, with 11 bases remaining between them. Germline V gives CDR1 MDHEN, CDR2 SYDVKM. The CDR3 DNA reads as TGTGCCAGCAGTTTAGGGGGCGAGGGCAATGAGCAGTTCTTC. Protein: CASSLGGEGNEQFF. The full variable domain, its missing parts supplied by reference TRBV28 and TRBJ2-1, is DVKVTQSSRYLVKRTGEKVFLECVQDMDHENMFWYRQDPGLGLRLIYFSYDVKMKEKGDIPEGYSVSREKKERFSLILESASTNQTSMYLCASSLGGEGNEQFFGPGTRLTVL.